The present T cell receptor (beta chain) was sequenced within a study of cytomegalovirus exposure and HLA in healthy donors. Findings of the study overall: The CMV antigen specificity of a few CMV-associated chains was confirmed through in vitro analysis. Diagnosis of cytomegalovirus status made by the classifier reportedly showed high specificity and sensitivity. According to the study, roughly 160 TCR beta chains were cytomegalovirus-associated.

Concerning this clone itself: Its antigen is unknown.

TCRdb's table, derived via immunoSEQ multiplex PCR, lists solely in-frame clones and lacks some. In the table there are 200,000 to 250,000 clones, over 65% of which are singletons. The receptor comes from a woman in her late teens or twenties in good health and CMV-seronegative. Sequences were obtained from PBMCs.

CDR3 in amino acids: CASSLETDTQYF. The CDR3 region has the DNA TGCGCCAGCAGCTTGGAAACAGATACGCAGTATTTT. This chain joins TRBV5-1 and TRBJ2-3, with no clear D. Per the germline V gene, CDR1 is SGHRS and CDR2 is YFSETQ. The CDR3 has 12 residues. V lost 0 bases and J 3 bases, leaving 2 bases between the germline ends.